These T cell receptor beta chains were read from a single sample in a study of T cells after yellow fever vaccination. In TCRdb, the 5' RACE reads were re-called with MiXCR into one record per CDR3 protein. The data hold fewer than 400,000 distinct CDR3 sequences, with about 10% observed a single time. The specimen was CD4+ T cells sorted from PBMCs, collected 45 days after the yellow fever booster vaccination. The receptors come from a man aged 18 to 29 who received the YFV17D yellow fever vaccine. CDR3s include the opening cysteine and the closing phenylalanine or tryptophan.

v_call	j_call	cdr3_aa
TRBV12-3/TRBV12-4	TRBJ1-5	CASSDAPTNQPQHF
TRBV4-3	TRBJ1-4	CASSPRRSLEKLFF
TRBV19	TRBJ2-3	CASRPPGAHTDTQYF
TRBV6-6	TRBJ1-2	CASSPPLGLNYGYTF
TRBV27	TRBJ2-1	CASSSINRGVNEQFF
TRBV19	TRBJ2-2	CASIRTGRNTGELFF
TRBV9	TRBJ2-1	CASSVDSGGLSSYNEQFF
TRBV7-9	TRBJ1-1	CASSPSDRGAFF
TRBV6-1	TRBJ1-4	CASSENLGTKLFF
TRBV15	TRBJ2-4	CATSRDRVGGENIQYF
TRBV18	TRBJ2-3	CASSPDRERSDTQYF
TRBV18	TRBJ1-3	CASSGQGFAGNTIYF
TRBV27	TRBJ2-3	CASSLRGGSDTQYF
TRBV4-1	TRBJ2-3	CASSQEDRGYTQYF
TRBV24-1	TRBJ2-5	CATSDPGTEETQYF
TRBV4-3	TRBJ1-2	CASSRYQGDSINYGYTF
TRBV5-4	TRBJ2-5	CASSPASVETQYF
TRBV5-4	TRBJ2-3	CASSRKQGWAIRTDTQYF
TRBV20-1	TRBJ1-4	CSAPAPGQGKLFF
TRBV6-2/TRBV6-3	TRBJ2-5	CASRRDSVQETQYF